This TCR beta chain is from a study of T cells in Graves' hyperthyroidism and ophthalmopathy. Whole-study context: The blood sample was taken at first diagnosis, before treatment began.

Extraction of PBMCs used roughly 9.4 ml of fresh peripheral blood. CDR1 is DFQATT and CDR2 is SNEGSKA in the germline V gene (reference sequence). The CDR3 is made up of 16 amino acids. V gave up 1 base and J gave up 7 bases; unmatched junction bases: 8. Using RNA transcripts as the source, TCR beta CDR3 regions were amplified. The HTBI primer set was used in a first-round RT-PCR of the TCR CDR3. MiXCR, applied by TCRdb to the multiplex PCR reads, yields one record per CDR3 protein. Here the sample spans approximately 200,000 distinct CDR3 sequences, around 20% being singletons. This clonotype has a count of ten or more.

The chain joins TRBV20-1 to TRBJ2-7; 15 nucleotides agree with TRBD2. Material: blood. This receptor was obtained from a man aged 40-49 years with Graves' hyperthyroidism. CDR3 residues: CSARARTSGGAGEQYF. CDR3 DNA: TGCAGTGCTAGAGCCCGGACTAGCGGGGGGGCGGGTGAGCAGTACTTC.